This TCR beta chain is from a study of Ad26.COV2.S vaccination and SARS-CoV-2 variants. In the study overall: COV1001, an Ad26.COV2.S trial, supplied this vaccine-arm donor.

Points on this clone: What it binds is unknown.

General study results and limits: Breadth, reportedly substantial, characterized the spike-specific CD8+ and CD4+ T cell responses after vaccination. For non-spike TCRs, breadth in vaccine recipients resembled that in placebo recipients.

Sequenced by immunoSEQ multiplex PCR; TCRdb stores in-frame clones only, minus some. The sample holds fewer than 400,000 clones, roughly 90% seen once. Documented treatment: roughly 20 received Ad26.COV2.S at low or high dose, single or two shots; 5 received placebo; per-sample allocation not given. Sampling occurred on day 63 after the first vaccine or placebo injection. Donor was an adult aged 18-55 years in Boston. V was cut by 1 base and J by 5 bases, with 15 bases left in between. Germline CDR1 SGHAT, CDR2 FQNNGV. This CDR3 contains 16 residues. The receptor's source is a person between 18 and 59 years old who received the Ad26.COV2.S COVID-19 vaccine or a placebo. The specimen comprised peripheral blood, sampled in a trial of Ad26.COV2.S vaccine versus placebo. V and J are TRBV11-2 and TRBJ1-5; D gene ambiguous. DNA of the CDR3: TGTGCCAGCAGCTTAGGTCTGGGTGACCCGGATCAGCCCCAGCATTTT. Residues: CASSLGLGDPDQPQHF.